This is a list of T cell receptor beta chains from one sample in a study of OX40 agonist ivuxolimab in advanced cancers. Repertoires were generated with immunoSEQ multiplex PCR, while TCRdb's copy carries only in-frame clones and drops some. The sample shows 100,000 to 150,000 clones, 85% to 95% of them seen only once. Sequenced material: CD4+ or CD8+ T cells sorted from blood, taken in a trial of the OX40 agonist ivuxolimab. The origin of the receptors is an adult with an advanced solid tumor such as melanoma, head and neck, liver or kidney cancer. CDR3s include the opening cysteine and the closing phenylalanine or tryptophan. D genes are given only for firm matches. The size field is filled for only some rows; it gives once, few, many or a size class.

CDR3 protein: CASGRAGTSASDTQYF
CDR3 DNA: TGTGCCAGCGGGAGGGCCGGGACTAGCGCATCAGATACGCAGTATTTT
CDR3 length: 16
D gene: TRBD2
J gene: TRBJ2-3
clone size: NA
V gene: TRBV2

CDR3 protein: CASSRSVQQGPGNTIYF
CDR3 DNA: TGCGCCAGCAGCAGATCCGTGCAACAGGGCCCTGGAAACACCATATATTTT
CDR3 length: 17
D gene: NA
J gene: TRBJ1-3
clone size: NA
V gene: TRBV5-1

CDR3 protein: CASSPLGTTGELFF
CDR3 DNA: TGTGCCAGCAGCCCTCTCGGGACTACCGGGGAGCTGTTTTTT
CDR3 length: 14
D gene: NA
J gene: TRBJ2-2
clone size: NA
V gene: TRBV9

CDR3 protein: CASSLRSGGTEAFF
CDR3 DNA: TGTGCCAGCAGTTTGAGATCAGGCGGGACTGAAGCTTTCTTT
CDR3 length: 14
D gene: NA
J gene: TRBJ1-1
clone size: NA
V gene: TRBV28

CDR3 protein: CASSLGGSYGYTF
CDR3 DNA: TGTGCCAGCAGTCTAGGGGGCTCCTATGGCTACACCTTC
CDR3 length: 13
D gene: TRBD1
J gene: TRBJ1-2
clone size: NA
V gene: TRBV28

CDR3 protein: CASSVRPSGGYEQYF
CDR3 DNA: TGTGCCAGCAGTGTAAGACCTAGCGGGGGCTACGAGCAGTACTTC
CDR3 length: 15
D gene: TRBD2
J gene: TRBJ2-7
clone size: NA
V gene: TRBV6-1

CDR3 protein: CASSLTGALYEQYF
CDR3 DNA: TGTGCCAGCAGTTTGACAGGGGCTCTCTACGAGCAGTACTTC
CDR3 length: 14
D gene: TRBD1
J gene: TRBJ2-7
clone size: NA
V gene: TRBV6-6

CDR3 protein: CASSFLNEKLFF
CDR3 DNA: TGTGCCAGCAGCTTCCTTAATGAAAAACTGTTTTTT
CDR3 length: 12
D gene: NA
J gene: TRBJ1-4
clone size: NA
V gene: TRBV5-5

CDR3 protein: CASSLDHRGIEKLFF
CDR3 DNA: TGTGCCAGCAGCTTGGACCACAGGGGGATTGAAAAACTGTTTTTT
CDR3 length: 15
D gene: TRBD1
J gene: TRBJ1-4
clone size: NA
V gene: TRBV7-6

CDR3 protein: CASSLERAEEKLFF
CDR3 DNA: TGCGCCAGCAGCTTGGAAAGGGCGGAAGAAAAACTGTTTTTT
CDR3 length: 14
D gene: NA
J gene: TRBJ1-4
clone size: NA
V gene: TRBV5-1

CDR3 protein: CASSLYGSGNTIYF
CDR3 DNA: TGCGCCAGCAGCTTGTATGGCTCTGGAAACACCATATATTTT
CDR3 length: 14
D gene: NA
J gene: TRBJ1-3
clone size: NA
V gene: TRBV5-1

CDR3 protein: CASSRDRQNTEAFF
CDR3 DNA: TGTGCCAGCAGCCGGGACAGGCAGAACACTGAAGCTTTCTTT
CDR3 length: 14
D gene: TRBD1
J gene: TRBJ1-1
clone size: NA
V gene: TRBV6-1

CDR3 protein: CASSLAGGLQDEQFF
CDR3 DNA: TGTGCCAGCAGTTTAGCGGGGGGGTTACAAGATGAGCAGTTCTTC
CDR3 length: 15
D gene: TRBD2
J gene: TRBJ2-1
clone size: once
V gene: TRBV6-5

CDR3 protein: CASRLAGPTYEQFF
CDR3 DNA: TGTGCCAGCAGATTAGCGGGGCCTACATATGAGCAGTTCTTC
CDR3 length: 14
D gene: TRBD2
J gene: TRBJ2-1
clone size: NA
V gene: TRBV6-5

CDR3 protein: CASSLAFGSASTDTQYF
CDR3 DNA: TGTGCCAGCAGCTTAGCCTTTGGTTCTGCTAGCACAGATACGCAGTATTTT
CDR3 length: 17
D gene: NA
J gene: TRBJ2-3
clone size: NA
V gene: TRBV7-2

CDR3 protein: CASSLQGTSGNTIYF
CDR3 DNA: TGTGCCAGCAGCCTGCAGGGGACGAGCGGAAACACCATATATTTT
CDR3 length: 15
D gene: NA
J gene: TRBJ1-3
clone size: NA
V gene: TRBV7-3

CDR3 protein: CASTPAGASEAFF
CDR3 DNA: TGTGCCAGTACCCCCGCCGGGGCTAGTGAAGCTTTCTTT
CDR3 length: 13
D gene: NA
J gene: TRBJ1-1
clone size: NA
V gene: TRBV19

CDR3 protein: CASSSHRVNTDTQYF
CDR3 DNA: TGTGCCAGCAGCTCTCACAGGGTTAACACAGATACGCAGTATTTT
CDR3 length: 15
D gene: NA
J gene: TRBJ2-3
clone size: NA
V gene: TRBV28

CDR3 protein: CASSQTGVGNTIYF
CDR3 DNA: TGTGCCAGCAGCCAGACAGGGGTTGGAAACACCATATATTTT
CDR3 length: 14
D gene: TRBD1
J gene: TRBJ1-3
clone size: NA
V gene: TRBV7-3

CDR3 protein: CASSEGGRGMNTEAFF
CDR3 DNA: TGTGCCAGCAGTGAGGGGGGGCGCGGGATGAACACTGAGGCTTTCTTT
CDR3 length: 16
D gene: NA
J gene: TRBJ1-1
clone size: NA
V gene: TRBV28

CDR3 protein: CAISPGQGSQEYGYTF
CDR3 DNA: TGTGCCATCAGTCCGGGACAGGGGAGTCAGGAGTATGGCTACACCTTC
CDR3 length: 16
D gene: TRBD1
J gene: TRBJ1-2
clone size: NA
V gene: TRBV10-3

CDR3 protein: CASSFGRIYNEQFF
CDR3 DNA: TGTGCCAGCAGCTTCGGACGGATCTACAATGAGCAGTTCTTC
CDR3 length: 14
D gene: NA
J gene: TRBJ2-1
clone size: NA
V gene: TRBV9

CDR3 protein: CASSPDRGAQPQHF
CDR3 DNA: TGTGCCAGCAGCCCCGACAGGGGGGCTCAGCCCCAGCATTTT
CDR3 length: 14
D gene: TRBD1
J gene: TRBJ1-5
clone size: NA
V gene: TRBV11-2

CDR3 protein: CASSLVADSSTDTQYF
CDR3 DNA: TGCGCCAGCAGCTTGGTAGCAGATTCTTCCACAGATACGCAGTATTTT
CDR3 length: 16
D gene: NA
J gene: TRBJ2-3
clone size: NA
V gene: TRBV5-1

CDR3 protein: CASSLAVTGGYREKLFF
CDR3 DNA: TGCGCCAGCAGCTTGGCAGTCACCGGGGGGTATCGGGAAAAACTGTTTTTT
CDR3 length: 17
D gene: NA
J gene: TRBJ1-4
clone size: NA
V gene: TRBV5-1

CDR3 protein: CASSPNQRYEQYF
CDR3 DNA: TGCGCCAGCAGCCCGAACCAGCGATACGAGCAGTACTTC
CDR3 length: 13
D gene: NA
J gene: TRBJ2-7
clone size: NA
V gene: TRBV5-1

CDR3 protein: CASSPWLTAYEQYF
CDR3 DNA: TGTGCCAGCAGCCCCTGGCTAACGGCTTACGAGCAGTACTTC
CDR3 length: 14
D gene: NA
J gene: TRBJ2-7
clone size: NA
V gene: TRBV11-1

CDR3 protein: CASGTRQILYGYTF
CDR3 DNA: TGTGCCAGCGGCACCCGACAGATTCTCTATGGCTACACCTTC
CDR3 length: 14
D gene: NA
J gene: TRBJ1-2
clone size: NA
V gene: TRBV2

CDR3 protein: CASSLQQGFPHEQYF
CDR3 DNA: TGTGCCAGCAGCCTTCAACAGGGGTTCCCCCACGAGCAGTACTTC
CDR3 length: 15
D gene: TRBD1
J gene: TRBJ2-7
clone size: once
V gene: TRBV7-9

CDR3 protein: CASSSGTGVNEQFF
CDR3 DNA: TGCGCCAGCAGCTCCGGGACAGGGGTCAATGAGCAGTTCTTC
CDR3 length: 14
D gene: TRBD1
J gene: TRBJ2-1
clone size: NA
V gene: TRBV5-1

CDR3 protein: CARPGQPYIPGTDTQYF
CDR3 DNA: TGTGCCAGGCCGGGACAGCCTTATATTCCTGGCACAGATACGCAGTATTTT
CDR3 length: 17
D gene: TRBD1
J gene: TRBJ2-3
clone size: NA
V gene: TRBV27

CDR3 protein: CASSLTSGTPNEQFF
CDR3 DNA: TGCGCCAGCAGCCTAACTAGCGGGACGCCCAATGAGCAGTTCTTC
CDR3 length: 15
D gene: TRBD2
J gene: TRBJ2-1
clone size: NA
V gene: TRBV5-1

CDR3 protein: CASSYRLAGGQETQYF
CDR3 DNA: TGTGCCAGCAGTTACCGTCTAGCGGGGGGGCAAGAGACCCAGTACTTC
CDR3 length: 16
D gene: TRBD2
J gene: TRBJ2-5
clone size: NA
V gene: TRBV6-6

CDR3 protein: CSVAGTDTYEQYF
CDR3 DNA: TGCAGCGTTGCCGGGACAGACACCTACGAGCAGTACTTC
CDR3 length: 13
D gene: TRBD1
J gene: TRBJ2-7
clone size: NA
V gene: TRBV29-1

CDR3 protein: CASCPLAGGVNEQFF
CDR3 DNA: TGTGCCAGCTGCCCACTAGCGGGGGGTGTGAATGAGCAGTTCTTC
CDR3 length: 15
D gene: TRBD2
J gene: TRBJ2-1
clone size: NA
V gene: TRBV6-1

CDR3 protein: CASSPTGGEQYF
CDR3 DNA: TGCGCCAGCAGCCCAACAGGGGGCGAGCAGTACTTC
CDR3 length: 12
D gene: TRBD1
J gene: TRBJ2-7
clone size: NA
V gene: TRBV5-1

CDR3 protein: CASSSTGGRISPLHF
CDR3 DNA: TGTGCCAGCAGTTCGACAGGGGGCCGTATTTCACCCCTCCACTTT
CDR3 length: 15
D gene: TRBD1
J gene: TRBJ1-6
clone size: NA
V gene: TRBV28

CDR3 protein: CATSREVNTEAFF
CDR3 DNA: TGTGCCACCAGCAGGGAAGTGAACACTGAAGCTTTCTTT
CDR3 length: 13
D gene: NA
J gene: TRBJ1-1
clone size: NA
V gene: TRBV15

CDR3 protein: CASSGSGGAGETQYF
CDR3 DNA: TGCGCCAGCAGCGGTAGCGGGGGGGCCGGAGAGACCCAGTACTTC
CDR3 length: 15
D gene: TRBD2
J gene: TRBJ2-5
clone size: NA
V gene: TRBV5-1

CDR3 protein: CASSHSGTGDTGELFF
CDR3 DNA: TGCGCCAGCAGCCATTCCGGGACAGGGGATACCGGGGAGCTGTTTTTT
CDR3 length: 16
D gene: TRBD1
J gene: TRBJ2-2
clone size: NA
V gene: TRBV4-3